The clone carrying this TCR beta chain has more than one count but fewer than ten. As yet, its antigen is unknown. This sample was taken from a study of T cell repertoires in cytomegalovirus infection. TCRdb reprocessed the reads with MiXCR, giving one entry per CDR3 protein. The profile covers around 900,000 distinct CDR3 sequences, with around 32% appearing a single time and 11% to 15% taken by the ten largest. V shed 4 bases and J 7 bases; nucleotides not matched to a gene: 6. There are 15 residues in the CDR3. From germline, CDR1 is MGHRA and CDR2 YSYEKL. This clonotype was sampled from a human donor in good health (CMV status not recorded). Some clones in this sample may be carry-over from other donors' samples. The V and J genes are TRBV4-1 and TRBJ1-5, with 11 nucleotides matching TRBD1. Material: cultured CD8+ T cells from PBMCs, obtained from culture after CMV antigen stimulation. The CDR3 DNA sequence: TGCGCCAGCAGCCGAGGACAGGGGGCAGGACAGCCCCAGCATTTT. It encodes CASSRGQGAGQPQHF.